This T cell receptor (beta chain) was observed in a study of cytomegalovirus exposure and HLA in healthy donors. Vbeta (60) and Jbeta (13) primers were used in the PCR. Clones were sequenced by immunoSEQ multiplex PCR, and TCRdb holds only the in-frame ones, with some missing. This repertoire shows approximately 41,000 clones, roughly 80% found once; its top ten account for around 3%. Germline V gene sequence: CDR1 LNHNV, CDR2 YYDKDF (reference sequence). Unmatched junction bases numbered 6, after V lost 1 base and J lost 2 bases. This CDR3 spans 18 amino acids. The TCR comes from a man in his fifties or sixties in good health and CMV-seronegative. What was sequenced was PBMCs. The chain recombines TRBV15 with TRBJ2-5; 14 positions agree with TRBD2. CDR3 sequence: CATSRGLAGGNSQETQYF. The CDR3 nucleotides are TGTGCCACCAGCAGAGGACTAGCGGGGGGGAACTCTCAAGAGACCCAGTACTTC.